One TCR beta chain is described in this entry. Its antigen remains unknown. The sample originates from a study of response to subunit inactivated influenza vaccine. V was pared by 2 bases and J by 0 bases, with 10 bases of the junction left unmatched. Germline V gene sequence: CDR1 LGHNA, CDR2 YNFKEQ. CDR3 length equals 19 residues. Study results and limitations: Every seasonal influenza vaccination brings in few new T cells, the authors suggested.

TCRdb processed the RT-PCR reads anew with MiXCR; each CDR3 protein has one entry. The top ten hold around 9.6% of the sample, which has just over 300,000 distinct CDR3 sequences, 20% to 25% seen once. The TCR originated in a man aged 50-75 years who received an inactivated influenza vaccine. The sequencing used PBMCs from blood, collected about 19 months after vaccination. V is TRBV4-2 and J is TRBJ2-1; 10 bases fit TRBD2. CDR3 coding DNA: TGTGCCAGCAGCCAACAAGTAGCTAGCGGGAGTATCTCCTACAATGAGCAGTTCTTC. This gives the protein CASSQQVASGSISYNEQFF.